The 24 T cell receptor beta chains reported below all come from one sample, sequenced in a study of graft-versus-host responses after intestinal transplantation (dated by TCRdb to the early 2020s). Receptors were amplified or captured by the immunoSEQ multiplex PCR assay. Not all clones reach the TCRdb copy of this immuneACCESS table, which keeps in-frame sequences only. Checked studies attribute under half of the gap to unresolved V genes and leave the rest unexplained. The sample has around 13,000 clones on record, more than 85% of them singletons. The top ten hold 4% to 5.5% of the sample. The source material was PBMCs, sampled roughly 1,100 days after intestinal transplantation. These receptors were collected from a human patient who received an intestinal transplant, so some T cells may come from the graft donor.

The chain has TRBV5-4 and TRBJ2-2, with D tentatively TRBD2 (6 bases). The germline CDR1 and CDR2 sequences are SGHNT and YYREEE (reference sequence). There are 15 residues in the CDR3. Between the trimmed V and J ends, which lost 4 bases and 5 bases, there was a span of 15 bases. CDR3 residues: CASSRGSRETGELFF. CDR3 DNA sequence: TGTGCCAGCAGCCGGGGGAGTCGCGAGACCGGGGAGCTGTTTTTT.

The CDR3 region is CASSPLEGEGYTF. CDR3 in DNA: TGTGCCAGCTCACCCCTGGAGGGGGAAGGCTACACCTTC. This rearrangement joins TRBV18 to TRBJ1-2; D might be TRBD1 (6 bases). Deletions cut 3 bases from V and 8 bases from J, with 13 bases between. The CDR3 is made up of 13 amino acids. CDR1 is KGHSH and CDR2 is LQKENI in the germline V gene.

The CDR3 protein is CASSAAGSEAFF. CDR3 DNA: TGTGCCAGCAGTGCCGCCGGTTCTGAAGCTTTCTTT. The chain combines TRBV6-1 with TRBJ1-1, with D unresolved. Trimming pared 4 bases from V and 6 bases from J, leaving 9 bases between. The CDR3 loop spans 12 amino acids. The germline V gene has CDR1 MNHNS and CDR2 SASEGT.

This chain connects TRBV4-2 to TRBJ1-1; D might be TRBD1 (5 bases). The CDR3 loop spans 15 amino acids. Trimming took off 5 bases at V and 4 bases at J, with 17 bases between the two ends. Germline V gene lookup returns CDR1 LGHNA and CDR2 YNFKEQ. Written as DNA, the CDR3 is TGTGCCAGCAGCTTGGGGCAGTTGTCAAGCACTGAAGCTTTCTTT. Protein: CASSLGQLSSTEAFF.

The rearrangement joins TRBV5-1 to TRBJ1-2, with D perhaps TRBD1 (5 bases). V was cut by 0 bases and J by 2 bases, with 11 bases left in between. The CDR3 is made up of 15 amino acids. In germline, CDR1 is SGHRS, CDR2 YFSETQ. The CDR3 DNA reads TGCGCCAGCAGCTTGGTTTTAGGGGACAACTATGGCTACACCTTC. Protein product: CASSLVLGDNYGYTF.

V gene TRBV7-2 combines with J gene TRBJ1-3, with no clear D. The V end lost 1 base, the J end lost 2 bases, and 9 bases lay between the germline ends. The CDR3 is 15 residues long. Per the germline V gene, CDR1 is SGHTA and CDR2 is FQGNSA. The CDR3 nucleotides read TGTGCCAGCAGCTTAGGGAGGGAGGCTGGAAACACCATATATTTT. Its translation: CASSLGREAGNTIYF.

The chain employs TRBV6-1 and TRBJ1-2; D gene unclear. This CDR3 is built from 14 residues. The germline V and J ends were trimmed by 4 bases and 6 bases, with 15 bases remaining between them. Looked up from germline, CDR1 is MNHNS and CDR2 is SASEGT. The CDR3 is CASSASGPRNGYTF. The DNA for the CDR3 is TGTGCCAGCAGTGCGTCAGGACCAAGGAATGGCTACACCTTC.

The V gene is TRBV9, the J gene TRBJ1-3; D is ambiguous. V was shortened by 4 bases and J by 4 bases, with 24 bases between the two germline ends. Germline V CDR1 and CDR2: SGDLS, YYNGEE. This CDR3 contains 18 residues. The CDR3 is CASSLTDIPSWPGNTIYF. The CDR3 DNA is TGTGCCAGCAGCTTAACCGATATTCCGTCGTGGCCGGGAAACACCATATATTTT.

This rearrangement joins TRBV9 to TRBJ2-7; no definite D call. The CDR3 extends over 12 amino acids. CDR1 and CDR2 from the germline V gene are SGDLS and YYNGEE. V was clipped by 3 bases and J by 3 bases, with 7 bases between them. CDR3 loop: CASSDDNYEQYF. The CDR3 DNA is TGTGCCAGCAGCGACGACAACTACGAGCAGTACTTC.

This sequence joins TRBV25-1 and TRBJ1-6, with a weak D call TRBD1 (5 bases). This CDR3 contains 15 residues. Germline V lookup: CDR1 MGHDK, CDR2 SYGVNS. The V and J ends lost 1 base and 5 bases respectively, with 9 bases between them. The chain's CDR3 is CASSELGRDNSPLHF. The CDR3 coding sequence is TGTGCCAGCAGTGAATTGGGACGCGATAATTCACCCCTCCACTTT.

There are a few counts of this clone. CDR3 nucleotide sequence: TGTGCCAGCAGTTCGAACTTGGGCCACTATGGCTACACCTTC. Its protein is CASSSNLGHYGYTF. This chain uses TRBV27 with TRBJ1-2; D call uncertain. The V end lost 4 bases, the J end lost 3 bases, and 12 bases lay between the germline ends. This CDR3 contains 14 residues. Per germline, CDR1 MNHEY and CDR2 SMNVEV (reference sequence).

This chain uses TRBV5-1 with TRBJ1-4; 7 nucleotides align to TRBD1. Trimming took 6 bases from V and 5 from J; bases not matched to a gene: 7. This CDR3 has 14 residues. Germline CDR1 reads SGHRS; CDR2 reads YFSETQ. The CDR3 loop reads CASKRDSPNEKLFF. The CDR3 DNA reads as TGCGCCAGCAAACGGGACAGCCCCAATGAAAAACTGTTTTTT.

This chain connects TRBV6-5 to TRBJ1-6; no clear D gene. Germline CDR1 MNHEY, CDR2 SVGAGI. This CDR3 region has 14 residues. V was shortened by 8 bases and J by 2 bases, with 10 bases between the two germline ends. The CDR3 DNA sequence: TGTGCCAGCCAGCGCGGGCCCTATAATTCACCCCTCCACTTT. It encodes CASQRGPYNSPLHF.

The chain links TRBV27 to TRBJ1-2, with 11 positions matching TRBD1. The CDR3 runs to 13 residues. Germline V CDR1 and CDR2: MNHEY, SMNVEV (reference sequence). Unmatched junction bases numbered 4, after V lost 6 bases and J lost 7 bases. The CDR3 region has the DNA TGTGCCAGCAGCTGGACAGGGGGCGGTGGCTACACCTTC. It is translated as CASSWTGGGGYTF.

The chain couples TRBV7-6 to TRBJ1-3; D is unclear. CDR1 and CDR2 (germline): SGHVS, FNYEAQ. This CDR3 has 13 amino acids. Trimming took 5 bases from V and 0 from J, leaving 5 bases between them. The CDR3 nucleotides read TGTGCCAGCAGCCCGGTCTCTGGAAACACCATATATTTT. Protein sequence: CASSPVSGNTIYF.

The rearrangement joins TRBV9 to TRBJ2-5; a possible D gene is TRBD2 (5 bases). Per germline, CDR1 SGDLS and CDR2 YYNGEE. The CDR3 is 12 residues long. Trimming removed 4 bases at V and 5 bases at J, with 9 bases between. The CDR3 loop reads CASSPGGETQYF. The CDR3 DNA reads as TGTGCCAGCAGCCCCGGAGGTGAGACCCAGTACTTC.

Points on this clone: At one boundary the junction diverges from the germline segment, which might be a read error. The DNA for the CDR3 is TGCAGTGCTAGTAGCCCTCAGGGGATCTTT. This gives the protein CSASSPQGIF. J is TRBJ1-1 and V is TRBV20-1; D might be TRBD1 (6 bases). The CDR3 is made up of 10 amino acids. Per the germline V gene, CDR1 is DFQATT and CDR2 is SNEGSKA (reference sequence).

V usage is TRBV10-1 and J usage is TRBJ1-1; D gene uncertain. CDR3 length equals 13 residues. Per the germline V gene, CDR1 is WNHNN and CDR2 is SYGVQD (reference sequence). Trimming took 4 bases from V and 1 from J, leaving 7 bases between them. CDR3: CASSVGRNTEAFF. CDR3 in DNA: TGCGCCAGCAGTGTTGGAAGGAACACTGAAGCTTTCTTT.

The V gene is TRBV14, the J gene TRBJ2-7, with D perhaps matching TRBD2 (6 bases). Trimming left V 4 bases short and J 6 bases short, with 22 bases between. Looked up from germline, CDR1 is SGHDN and CDR2 is FVKESK. This CDR3 contains 16 residues. The DNA for the CDR3 is TGTGCCAGCAGCCCTTACACCGGGACTCACGACGGCGAGCAGTACTTC. The encoded protein is CASSPYTGTHDGEQYF.

The chain joins TRBV19 to TRBJ1-2, with no clear D. The V and J ends lost 7 bases and 4 bases respectively, with 13 bases between them. CDR1 is LNHDA, CDR2 SQIVND, per germline (reference sequence). The CDR3 covers 13 residues. CDR3: CASTTGLPYGYTF. CDR3 DNA: TGTGCCAGTACCACCGGACTACCCTATGGCTACACCTTC.

The gene calls are TRBV5-1 and TRBJ2-7, with D possibly TRBD1 on 6 matching bases. The CDR3 length is 12 residues. Between the trimmed V and J ends, which lost 4 bases and 7 bases, there was a span of 12 bases. The germline V gene has CDR1 SGHRS and CDR2 YFSETQ. CDR3 protein: CASSPIGGEQYF. CDR3 DNA sequence: TGCGCCAGCAGCCCTATAGGGGGAGAGCAGTACTTC.

J is TRBJ2-5 and V is TRBV4-1; no firm D call. The tail of the sequence fits TRBJ2-7 better, so the J call may be wrong. The CDR3 totals 15 residues. Germline V lookup: CDR1 MGHRA, CDR2 YSYEKL. The CDR3 loop is CASSQDPADSYEQYF. As DNA, the CDR3 is TGCGCCAGCAGCCAAGATCCCGCTGACTCCTACGAGCAGTACTTC.

This clone was observed a single time. The V call is TRBV27, the J call TRBJ2-1, with 8 bases fitting TRBD1. The V and J ends lost 0 bases and 6 bases, in that order; junction bases with no gene match: 4. The CDR3 length is 15 residues. Germline lookup yields CDR1 MNHEY and CDR2 SMNVEV (reference sequence). The CDR3 loop is CASSLSAGGFNEQFF. The DNA for the CDR3 is TGTGCCAGCAGTTTATCGGCAGGGGGCTTCAATGAGCAGTTCTTC.

Of note for this clone: An end of the junction differs from the germline gene, which may be a read error. The rearrangement links TRBV5-1 to TRBJ2-5; 13 nucleotides agree with TRBD2. CDR1 is SGHRS, CDR2 YFSETQ, per germline. This CDR3 has 15 amino acids. The chain's CDR3 is CASGTSGALRETPYF. CDR3 DNA: TGCGCCAGTGGGACTAGCGGGGCCCTGAGAGAGACCCCGTACTTC.